These T cell receptor beta chains were read from a single sample in a study of blood T cell repertoires in COVID-19. Libraries were prepared by immunoSEQ multiplex PCR; TCRdb keeps only in-frame clonotypes and omits some of them. This table holds some 170,000 clones, approximately 90% found once. The sequencing input was peripheral blood. The receptors shown here come from a woman aged 45-65 years with acute or convalescent COVID-19. Both conserved end residues are part of each CDR3. The D gene is left open where the match is weak. Expanded clones are given a class, and other clones once, few, many or no size at all.

size	D	V	J	DNA	CDR3
-	-	TRBV3-1/TRBV3-2	TRBJ1-4	TGTGCCAGCAGCCGATCCTACGCGGGGAATGAAAAACTGTTTTTT	CASSRSYAGNEKLFF
-	-	TRBV21-1	TRBJ2-7	TGTGCCAGCAGCAGGGGGGCTAGCGGTGCCTACGAGCAGTACTTC	CASSRGASGAYEQYF
-	-	TRBV5-6	TRBJ1-6	TGTGCCAGCAGCTTGGGAAGCCAAAGCTCCTATAATTCACCCCTCCACTTT	CASSLGSQSSYNSPLHF
once	-	TRBV6-2/TRBV6-3	TRBJ1-1	TGTGCCAGCAGTTACTCAGCCGGGGTAAGGTCTGAAGCTTTCTTT	CASSYSAGVRSEAFF
-	-	TRBV12-3/TRBV12-4	TRBJ1-2	TGTGCCAGCGGCTTACAGGGTACCTTAGGCTACACCTTC	CASGLQGTLGYTF
-	-	TRBV7-2	TRBJ1-1	TGTGCCAGCATAAGGCAGGGCCTCAACACTGAAGCTTTCTTT	CASIRQGLNTEAFF
-	TRBD2	TRBV10-3	TRBJ2-2	TGTGCCATCAATAGCGGGAGAGCCGGGGAGCTGTTTTTT	CAINSGRAGELFF
-	-	TRBV7-9	TRBJ1-1	TGTGCCAGCAGCCCATTCAGGGAAGGAGCTTTCTTT	CASSPFREGAFF
-	TRBD1	TRBV5-1	TRBJ1-1	TGCGCCAGCAGCTCCAGGGACAGGGGGCCTGAAGCTTTCTTT	CASSSRDRGPEAFF
-	TRBD1	TRBV11-2	TRBJ2-1	TGTGCCAGCAGCCAAAGGGGGCAGGGTCTTAGCTCCTACAATGAGCAGTTCTTC	CASSQRGQGLSSYNEQFF
-	-	TRBV13	TRBJ2-2	TGTGCCAGCAGAAAGACTTCGAACACCGGGGAGCTGTTTTTT	CASRKTSNTGELFF
-	-	TRBV24-1	TRBJ2-3	TGTGCCACCAGTGATCACGGACTAAACACAGATACGCAGTATTTT	CATSDHGLNTDTQYF
-	TRBD2	TRBV3-1/TRBV3-2	TRBJ2-1	TGTGCCAGCAGCCAACTTGTGACTAGCGATTACAATGAGCAGTTCTTC	CASSQLVTSDYNEQFF
-	TRBD1	TRBV7-9	TRBJ1-1	TGTGCCAGCAGCATCTCAGGGGGTAGTAGCACTGAAGCTTTCTTT	CASSISGGSSTEAFF
-	-	TRBV7-9	TRBJ2-5	TGTGCCAGCAGCTTAGCAGCGGAGACCCAGTACTTC	CASSLAAETQYF
-	-	TRBV19	TRBJ1-1	TGTGCCAGTAGTGTGGAGGGGAGTAGGACTGAAGCTTTCTTT	CASSVEGSRTEAFF
-	-	TRBV9	TRBJ1-6	TGTGCCAGCAGCGTAGGAGGAAATTGGGATTCACCCCTCCACTTT	CASSVGGNWDSPLHF
-	TRBD1	TRBV18	TRBJ2-5	TGTGCCAGCTCGGATGGGGACAGCTTCCAAGAGACCCAGTACTTC	CASSDGDSFQETQYF
-	-	TRBV28	TRBJ1-6	TGTGCCAGCAGTGCCCCACAGGGAATTTTACCACCCCTCCACTTT	CASSAPQGILPPLHF
-	-	TRBV7-3	TRBJ1-1	TGTGCCAGCAGCTTAGGGAGCTCGAACACTGAAGCTTTCTTT	CASSLGSSNTEAFF
-	TRBD2	TRBV9	TRBJ2-1	TGTGCCAGCAGCGTAGGTCCTAGCGGGAGGGCCTACAATGAGCAGTTCTTC	CASSVGPSGRAYNEQFF
-	-	TRBV30	TRBJ2-3	TGTGCCTGGAGTCTTCACGGATCTAGTGAACGCACAGATACGCAGTATTTT	CAWSLHGSSERTDTQYF
-	TRBD2	TRBV10-3	TRBJ2-3	TGTGCCATCACCGGGGGGAACACAGATACGCAGTATTTT	CAITGGNTDTQYF
-	TRBD1	TRBV7-9	TRBJ2-7	TGTGCCAGCAGCTTTGACAGGGTGACCTACGAGCAGTACTTC	CASSFDRVTYEQYF
-	TRBD1	TRBV5-4	TRBJ2-2	TGTGCCAGCAGCTCGACAGGGACGAACACCGGGGAGCTGTTTTTT	CASSSTGTNTGELFF
-	TRBD2	TRBV10-3	TRBJ2-1	TGTGCCACCCGACTAGCGGGAAGTAACAACAATGAGCAGTTCTTC	CATRLAGSNNNEQFF
-	TRBD1	TRBV4-3	TRBJ1-1	TGCGCCAGCAGCCAAGACGGACAGGGGCTTGAAGCTTTCTTT	CASSQDGQGLEAFF
-	TRBD2	TRBV10-3	TRBJ2-2	TGTGCCATCAGTGAGTCGACTCGGGGGGGCTCCGGTCCCGGGGAGCTGTTTTTT	CAISESTRGGSGPGELFF
-	TRBD2	TRBV7-9	TRBJ2-1	TGTGCCAGCAGCCCCGGGACTAGCGGGACTGACGAGCAGTTCTTC	CASSPGTSGTDEQFF
-	-	TRBV7-9	TRBJ1-6	TGTGCCAGCAGCTTAACGGGGGACGGATCACCCCTCCACTTT	CASSLTGDGSPLHF
-	TRBD2	TRBV7-2	TRBJ2-7	TGTGCCAGCAGCTTAGACACTAGCGGGTACTACGAGCAGTACTTC	CASSLDTSGYYEQYF
few	-	TRBV6-2/TRBV6-3	TRBJ1-1	TGTGCCAGCAGTTACGTCGCAGGGAAGACTGAAGCTTTCTTT	CASSYVAGKTEAFF
-	-	TRBV25-1	TRBJ2-2	TGTGCCAGCAGTCGGTTTGGTACCGGGGAGCTGTTTTTT	CASSRFGTGELFF
-	TRBD2	TRBV7-9	TRBJ2-1	TGTGCCAGCAGCCGAGCGGGAGGACCCTACAATGAGCAGTTCTTC	CASSRAGGPYNEQFF
-	-	TRBV20-1	TRBJ1-5	TGCAGTGCTAGTACGGGGGGAACTCAGCCCCAGCATTTT	CSASTGGTQPQHF
-	TRBD1	TRBV11-2	TRBJ1-5	TGTGCCAGCAGCCTACAGGGGGCTCAGCCCCAGCATTTT	CASSLQGAQPQHF
once	-	TRBV7-2	TRBJ1-5	TGTGCCAGCAGCACATCAGGGCGGGGGGGGCAGCCCCAGCATTTT	CASSTSGRGGQPQHF
-	-	TRBV9	TRBJ1-6	TGTGCCAGCAGCCCTTTTAGGGAAGGGGATTCACCCCTCCACTTT	CASSPFREGDSPLHF
-	-	TRBV6-5	TRBJ2-1	TGTGCCAGCAGCCACGAGGGGAGGTACAATGAGCAGTTCTTC	CASSHEGRYNEQFF
-	-	TRBV13	TRBJ1-2	TGTGCCAGCAGCCTCCTTGGGGGGAACTATGGCTACACCTTC	CASSLLGGNYGYTF
once	-	TRBV19	TRBJ1-1	TGTGTCAGTAGTATAGATCTGCCGATCCGGACTGAAGCTTTCTTT	CVSSIDLPIRTEAFF
-	-	TRBV3-1/TRBV3-2	TRBJ2-1	TGTGCCAGCAGCCAAGATCTTGGAGCCCATGAGCAGTTCTTC	CASSQDLGAHEQFF
-	TRBD1	TRBV6-5	TRBJ1-1	TGTGCCAGCAGTTTTGACAGGGGGCTTACTGAAGCTTTCTTT	CASSFDRGLTEAFF
-	-	TRBV6-2/TRBV6-3	TRBJ2-1	TGTGCCCGCAGTTACCTAGGGAGGGGGAACTACAATGAGCAGTTCTTC	CARSYLGRGNYNEQFF
once	-	TRBV7-2	TRBJ2-5	TGTGCCAGCAGCTTTGGCAGGAAAGAGACCCAGTACTTC	CASSFGRKETQYF
-	TRBD1	TRBV5-1	TRBJ1-5	TGCGCCAGCAGCTGGGGACAGGGTGATCAGCCCCAGCATTTT	CASSWGQGDQPQHF
-	-	TRBV18	TRBJ1-1	TGTGCCAGCTCTACCGAGGACACTGAAGCTTTCTTT	CASSTEDTEAFF
once	-	TRBV5-4	TRBJ2-6	TGTGCCAGCAGCACCGGAGGACTTGGAGACGGGGCCAACGTCCTGACTTTC	CASSTGGLGDGANVLTF
-	-	TRBV7-7	TRBJ1-2	TGTGCCAGCAGCCCATGTTCGGGATTAGAACCGACTTTAGCTAACTATGGCTACACCTTC	CASSPCSGLEPTLANYGYTF
once	-	TRBV21-1	TRBJ1-3	TGTGCCAGCAGCAAAGGGGGCCACTCTGGAAACACCATATATTTT	CASSKGGHSGNTIYF
-	TRBD1	TRBV4-3	TRBJ2-1	TGCGCCAGCAGCCTAACCGGGACAGGGGGCAATGAGCAGTTCTTC	CASSLTGTGGNEQFF
once	TRBD1	TRBV14	TRBJ2-7	TGTGCCAGCAGGGACAGGGGTTCCTACGAGCAGTACTTC	CASRDRGSYEQYF
-	-	TRBV4-3	TRBJ1-6	TGCGCCAGCAGCCAAGATGCAACGAGCTCCTATAATTCACCCCTCCACTTT	CASSQDATSSYNSPLHF
-	TRBD1	TRBV30	TRBJ1-6	TGTGCCTGGAGTCAAGGGACAGGGGGCTCACCCCTCCACTTT	CAWSQGTGGSPLHF